These 26 T cell receptor beta chains were sequenced from one sample in a study of shared clonotypes between healthy human individuals. Generated by immunoSEQ multiplex PCR, the TCRdb table keeps only in-frame clones and is missing some. The data show about 2.3 million clones, roughly 92% seen once. The sequenced sample consisted of naive CD4+ T cells from PBMCs. As for subset: CD45RA+ positively selected. The receptors shown here come from a man aged 18 to 29 in good health. Some clones in this sample may be carry-over from other donors' samples.

This chain links TRBV5-5 with TRBJ2-5, with D perhaps matching TRBD2 (5 bases). The germline V gene encodes CDR1 SGHKS and CDR2 YYEKEE (reference sequence). With 1 base removed from V and 4 bases from J, the gap between germline ends came to 11 bases. This CDR3 has 14 amino acids. The CDR3 nucleotides read TGTGCCAGCAGCTTGCGGATGGCGGGAGAGACCCAGTACTTC. It is translated as CASSLRMAGETQYF.

The rearrangement joins TRBV9 to TRBJ2-2, with TRBD2 as a possible D gene (6 bases). CDR3 length: 15 residues. The V end lost 8 bases, the J end lost 0 bases, and 14 bases lay between the germline ends. In germline, CDR1 is SGDLS, CDR2 YYNGEE. The DNA of the CDR3 is TGTGCCAGTTCACTGGGAGGCGCGAACACCGGGGAGCTGTTTTTT. Translating it yields CASSLGGANTGELFF. Complete variable domain (other parts from reference TRBV9 and TRBJ2-2): DSGVTQTPKHLITATGQRVTLRCSPRSGDLSVYWYQQSLDQGLQFLIQYYNGEERAKGNILERFSAQQFPDLHSELNLSSLELGDSALYFCASSLGGANTGELFFGEGSRLTVL.

This clone was counted a single time. The sample holds other DNA sequences that translate to the same CDR3. The chain has TRBV2 and TRBJ1-5; D not resolved. The germline V gene encodes CDR1 SNHLY and CDR2 FYNNEI. The CDR3 covers 12 residues. The V and J ends lost 1 base and 7 bases respectively, with 5 bases between them. The CDR3 region has the DNA TGTGCCAGCAGTGAAGAAAACCAGCCCCAGCATTTT. It specifies CASSEENQPQHF. The full variable domain, completed using reference TRBV2 and TRBJ1-5, is EPEVTQTPSHQVTQMGQEVILRCVPISNHLYFYWYRQILGQKVEFLVSFYNNEISEKSEIFDDQFSVERPDGSNFTLKIRSTKLEDSAMYFCASSEENQPQHFGDGTRLSIL.

The chain joins TRBV19 to TRBJ2-7; 9 nucleotides match TRBD1. This CDR3 region has 13 residues. V gave up 6 bases and J gave up 3 bases; unmatched junction bases: 3. Germline V CDR1 and CDR2: LNHDA, SQIVND (reference sequence). CDR3 nucleotides: TGTGCCAGTAGGGGACAGGGTGGCTACGAGCAGTACTTC. It yields the protein CASRGQGGYEQYF. The full variable domain, with the rest looked up from reference TRBV19 and TRBJ2-7, is DGGITQSPKYLFRKEGQNVTLSCEQNLNHDAMYWYRQDPGQGLRLIYYSQIVNDFQKGDIAEGYSVSREKKESFPLTVTSAQKNPTAFYLCASRGQGGYEQYFGPGTRLTVT.

V and J are TRBV5-4 and TRBJ1-1; D is uncertain. The length of the CDR3 is 12 residues. Trimming removed 2 bases at V and 1 base at J, with 3 bases between. The germline CDR1 and CDR2 sequences are SGHNT and YYREEE (reference sequence). The CDR3 protein is CASSLRNTEAFF. The CDR3 DNA reads TGTGCCAGCAGCTTAAGGAACACTGAAGCTTTCTTT.

This rearrangement joins TRBV2 to TRBJ1-2, with 8 bases that match TRBD1. The CDR3 spans 14 residues. Trimming took 5 bases from V and 4 from J; bases not matched to a gene: 6. Germline CDR1 is SNHLY and CDR2 is FYNNEI. CDR3 DNA sequence: TGTGCCAGCAGTCCGGACAGGGAAAGCTATGGCTACACCTTC. This gives the protein CASSPDRESYGYTF.

The chain joins TRBV9 to TRBJ1-2, with D possibly matching TRBD1 (5 bases). This CDR3 contains 16 residues. Trimming stripped 4 bases from V and 5 bases from J, with 21 bases between. Per the germline V gene, CDR1 is SGDLS and CDR2 is YYNGEE. CDR3 amino acids: CASSPLDSRRVYGYTF. The CDR3 region has the DNA TGTGCCAGCAGCCCCTTAGACAGCCGCCGGGTGTATGGCTACACCTTC.

This sequence joins TRBV7-3 and TRBJ2-3; 11 nucleotides line up with TRBD2. Germline loops: CDR1 SGHTA, CDR2 FQGTGA. V lost 5 bases and J lost 2; bases outside the gene matches: 6. The CDR3 is 16 amino acids. CDR3 nucleotide sequence: TGTGCCAGCAGCCCGGGGACTAGCGGACCCACAGATACGCAGTATTTT. Its protein product is CASSPGTSGPTDTQYF.

V is TRBV7-3 and J is TRBJ2-3; D might be TRBD2 (6 bases). CDR3 length: 14 amino acids. Trimming stripped 1 base from V and 2 bases from J, with 7 bases between. The V gene's germline CDR1 is SGHTA and CDR2 FQGTGA. In nucleotides, the CDR3 is TGTGCCAGCAGCTTAAGCGGGAACACAGATACGCAGTATTTT. It is translated as CASSLSGNTDTQYF.

CDR3 loop: CASSQTSFGYEQYF. The CDR3 nucleotides are TGTGCCAGCAGCCAAACTAGTTTCGGCTACGAGCAGTACTTC. The rearrangement joins TRBV6-5 to TRBJ2-7, with D maybe TRBD2 (5 bases). Trimming left V 6 bases short and J 3 bases short, with 15 bases between. Germline V gene sequence: CDR1 MNHEY, CDR2 SVGAGI. The CDR3 totals 14 residues.

J is TRBJ2-1 and V is TRBV5-4, with 10 nucleotides matching TRBD1. The trim removed 5 bases at V and 5 bases at J, leaving 7 bases unmatched. This CDR3 comprises 15 residues. Germline values: CDR1 SGHNT, CDR2 YYREEE (reference sequence). CDR3 protein: CASSSGTGVDNEQFF. The CDR3 coding sequence is TGTGCCAGCAGTTCCGGGACAGGGGTAGACAATGAGCAGTTCTTC.

The gene calls are TRBV27 and TRBJ2-6, with 11 bases identical to TRBD1. With 5 bases clipped from V and 2 bases from J, the junction kept 8 bases outside the gene matches. Germline V gene sequence: CDR1 MNHEY, CDR2 SMNVEV (reference sequence). This CDR3 region has 18 residues. CDR3 nucleotide sequence: TGTGCCAGCAGTGGGCCGGGACAGGGGGTTCCTGGGGCCAACGTCCTGACTTTC. Its translation: CASSGPGQGVPGANVLTF.

The CDR3 DNA reads as TGTGCCAGCAGCTTAGATGGCAGGGGATCCGCTGAAGCTTTCTTT. Its protein product is CASSLDGRGSAEAFF. The rearrangement joins TRBV11-2 to TRBJ1-1; D might be TRBD1 (6 bases). The CDR3 consists of 15 residues. From germline, CDR1 is SGHAT and CDR2 FQNNGV. V dropped 0 bases and J dropped 6 bases, with 14 bases sitting between them.

This chain joins TRBV25-1 and TRBJ2-3, with D perhaps given as TRBD1 or TRBD2 (6 bases each). CDR1 is MGHDK and CDR2 is SYGVNS in the germline V gene. The CDR3 is 14 amino acids. Trimming stripped 3 bases from V and 7 bases from J, with 14 bases between. DNA of the CDR3: TGTGCCAGCAGTGAGGGGGGCTTAGTACATACGCAGTATTTT. It codes for CASSEGGLVHTQYF.

In regard to this clone: Other nucleotide sequences in the sample specify the same CDR3. The chain employs TRBV14 and TRBJ1-2, with D unresolved. The ends were cut back, 1 base at V and 4 bases at J, with 7 bases in the middle. CDR1 SGHDN and CDR2 FVKESK come from the germline V gene. The CDR3 spans 13 residues. CDR3 DNA sequence: TGTGCCAGCAGCCAAGGGCAGGCCTATGGCTACACCTTC. Translation: CASSQGQAYGYTF.

In its sample, this clone was seen once. The genes are TRBV4-1 and TRBJ2-2; D is undetermined. This CDR3 contains 15 residues. Germline-derived CDR1 and CDR2 are MGHRA and YSYEKL. Deletions cut 3 bases from V and 4 bases from J, with 12 bases between. CDR3 sequence (DNA): TGCGCCAGCAGCCAGGGTACAGCCTTCACCGGGGAGCTGTTTTTT. Translated, it gives CASSQGTAFTGELFF.

Here the CDR3 DNA reads TGTGCCAGTCGGACTAGCGGGATTCTTGAGCAGTTCTTC. Translated, it gives CASRTSGILEQFF. This chain uses TRBV5-8 with TRBJ2-1, with 12 nucleotides matching TRBD2. This CDR3 is 13 amino acids long. Trimming took 8 bases from V and 9 from J; bases not matched to a gene: 6. CDR1 SGHTS and CDR2 YDEGEE come from the germline V gene. Based on the CDR3 plus reference TRBV5-8 and TRBJ2-1, the full variable domain is EAGVTQSPTHLIKTRGQQATLRCSPISGHTSVYWYQQALGLGLQFLLWYDEGEERNRGNFPPRFSGRQFPNYSSELNVNALELEDSALYLCASRTSGILEQFFGPGTRLTVL.

The rearrangement links TRBV19 to TRBJ1-4; no clear D. The CDR3 contains 16 residues. Looked up from germline, CDR1 is LNHDA and CDR2 is SQIVND (reference sequence). Trimming took off 5 bases at V and 2 bases at J, with 15 bases between the two ends. The CDR3 DNA is TGTGCCAGTAGTTCCCGGGTGGTCGGGACTAATGAAAAACTGTTTTTT. This encodes CASSSRVVGTNEKLFF. The full variable domain, completed using reference TRBV19 and TRBJ1-4, is DGGITQSPKYLFRKEGQNVTLSCEQNLNHDAMYWYRQDPGQGLRLIYYSQIVNDFQKGDIAEGYSVSREKKESFPLTVTSAQKNPTAFYLCASSSRVVGTNEKLFFGSGTQLSVL.

The CDR3 sequence is CASSRWTSGQETQYF. DNA for the CDR3: TGTGCCAGCAGCCGGTGGACTAGCGGACAAGAGACCCAGTACTTC. The V and J genes are TRBV11-2 and TRBJ2-5; 10 bases line up with TRBD2. The CDR3 has 15 residues. The junction had 5 bases not matched to a gene; V was cut back by 5 bases and J by 2 bases. Germline loops: CDR1 SGHAT, CDR2 FQNNGV. Full variable domain (remainder filled in from reference TRBV11-2 and TRBJ2-5): EAGVAQSPRYKIIEKRQSVAFWCNPISGHATLYWYQQILGQGPKLLIQFQNNGVVDDSQLPKDRFSAERLKGVDSTLKIQPAKLEDSAVYLCASSRWTSGQETQYFGPGTRLLVL.

V gene TRBV25-1 combines with J gene TRBJ1-1, with TRBD1 identical over 12 bases. The CDR3 extends over 15 amino acids. V gave up 5 bases and J gave up 4 bases; unmatched junction bases: 5. Germline values: CDR1 MGHDK, CDR2 SYGVNS. CDR3 residues: CASSLSGQGATEAFF. Here the CDR3 DNA reads TGTGCCAGCAGTTTATCGGGACAGGGGGCCACTGAAGCTTTCTTT. The variable domain in full, completed from reference TRBV25-1 and TRBJ1-1, reads EADIYQTPRYLVIGTGKKITLECSQTMGHDKMYWYQQDPGMELHLIHYSYGVNSTEKGDLSSESTVSRIRTEHFPLTLESARPSHTSQYLCASSLSGQGATEAFFGQGTRLTVV.

This chain joins TRBV21-1 and TRBJ2-6; the table's D call TRBD2 went unverified against the DNA. TRBV21-1 is a documented pseudogene. The CDR3 sequence is 17 residues long. The CDR3 DNA reads TGTGCCAGCAAATTTTTGGGGAGGTTATCTGGGGCCAACGTCCTGACTTTC. It yields the protein CASKFLGRLSGANVLTF.

This chain connects TRBV10-2 to TRBJ2-5; D is perhaps TRBD2 (6 bases). Germline values: CDR1 WSHSY, CDR2 SAAADI. Trimming left V 7 bases short and J 5 bases short, with 14 bases between. This CDR3 spans 13 amino acids. The CDR3 loop reads CASKTAGYETQYF. As DNA, the CDR3 is TGCGCCAGCAAAACAGCGGGTTACGAGACCCAGTACTTC.

V and J are TRBV5-4 and TRBJ1-6, with D maybe TRBD1 (5 bases). Trimming cost V 3 bases and J 7 bases, with 14 bases left between them. The germline CDR1 and CDR2 sequences are SGHNT and YYREEE (reference sequence). This CDR3 contains 15 residues. CDR3 in DNA: TGTGCCAGCAGCTCCCAGGGCTTAGGAAATTCACCCCTCCACTTT. Amino acid sequence: CASSSQGLGNSPLHF.

This rearrangement joins TRBV25-1 to TRBJ1-3, with D tentatively TRBD1 (5 bases). CDR1 MGHDK and CDR2 SYGVNS come from the germline V gene. CDR3 length: 16 residues. The V gene lost 2 bases and the J gene lost 4 bases, with 15 bases spanning the gap. The chain's CDR3 is CASSEKGALPGNTIYF. Here the CDR3 DNA reads TGTGCCAGCAGTGAAAAAGGGGCCCTTCCAGGAAACACCATATATTTT.

The rearrangement links TRBV28 to TRBJ2-3, with 9 bases matching TRBD2. The CDR3 is 18 residues long. Germline-derived CDR1 and CDR2 are MDHEN and SYDVKM. V was clipped by 11 bases and J by 0 bases; unmatched bases: 18. The CDR3 region has the DNA TGTGCCGGAACCGGGGTAGCGGGAGTTGGGGCAAGCACAGATACGCAGTATTTT. This codes for CAGTGVAGVGASTDTQYF.

The chain uses TRBV25-1 and TRBJ2-1; D possibly corresponds to TRBD1 (5 bases). V lost 6 bases, J lost 5 bases, and 11 bases lay in between. The germline gives CDR1 MGHDK, CDR2 SYGVNS. The CDR3 loop spans 13 amino acids. The CDR3 loop is CASRRVGDNEQFF. The CDR3 DNA follows: TGTGCCAGCAGAAGGGTAGGGGACAATGAGCAGTTCTTC.